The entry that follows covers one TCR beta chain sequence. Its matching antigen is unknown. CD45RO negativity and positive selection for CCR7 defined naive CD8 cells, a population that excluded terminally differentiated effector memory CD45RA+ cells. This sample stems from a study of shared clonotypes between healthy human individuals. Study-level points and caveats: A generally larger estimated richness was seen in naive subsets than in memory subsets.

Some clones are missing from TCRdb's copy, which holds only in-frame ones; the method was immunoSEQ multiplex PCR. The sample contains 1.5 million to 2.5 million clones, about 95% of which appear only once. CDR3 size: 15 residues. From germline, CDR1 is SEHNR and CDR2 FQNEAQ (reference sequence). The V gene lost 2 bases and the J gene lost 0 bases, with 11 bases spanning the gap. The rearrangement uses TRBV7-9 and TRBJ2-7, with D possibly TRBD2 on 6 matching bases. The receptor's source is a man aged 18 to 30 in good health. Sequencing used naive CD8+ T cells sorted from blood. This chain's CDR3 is CASSLRGRPSYEQYF. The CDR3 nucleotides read TGTGCCAGCAGCTTAAGAGGGAGGCCCTCCTACGAGCAGTACTTC.